This T cell receptor beta chain was captured by sequencing in a study of OX40 agonist ivuxolimab in advanced cancers. General study points: Compared with CD4+, CD8+ T cells on average had more expanded clones. Low normalized T-cell clonal expansion was additionally recorded for some nonresponders.

Blood was sampled at baseline, cycle 4 day 1, and cycle 7 day 1. CDR3 length equals 15 residues. V was trimmed by 1 base and J by 4 bases, leaving 13 bases between them. CDR1 is SGHTA, CDR2 FQGNSA, per germline. Profiled with immunoSEQ multiplex PCR; TCRdb holds only in-frame clones, not every one. The sample lists around 66,000 clones, roughly 85% occurring once. Concerning this clone itself: Its matching antigen is unknown.

The input for sequencing was CD4+ or CD8+ T cells sorted from blood, taken in a trial of the OX40 agonist ivuxolimab. The receptor comes from an adult with an advanced solid tumor such as melanoma, head and neck, liver or kidney cancer. J is TRBJ2-5 and V is TRBV7-2, with a weak D call TRBD2 (5 bases). The CDR3 loop is CASSLVPGFVETQYF. DNA for the CDR3: TGTGCCAGCAGCTTAGTTCCGGGGTTTGTAGAGACCCAGTACTTC.